This TCR beta chain is drawn from a study of blood T cell repertoires in COVID-19. Clinical history reported by participants formed the basis on which cohorts were assigned. Per germline, CDR1 SNHLY and CDR2 FYNNEI. V was pared by 0 bases and J by 4 bases, with 7 bases between. The CDR3 runs to 14 residues. Profiled with immunoSEQ multiplex PCR; TCRdb holds only in-frame clones, not every one. The sample comprises roughly 150,000 clones, around 81% of which are singletons, and roughly 6.4% rests with the top ten. This TCR was recovered from a woman in her 40s who had recovered from COVID-19. The specimen was PBMCs or T cells enriched from blood (not recorded which). The chain employs TRBV2 and TRBJ1-5; D gene uncertain. The CDR3 reads CASSEAEGNQPQHF. In nucleotides, the CDR3 is TGTGCCAGCAGTGAAGCGGAGGGTAATCAGCCCCAGCATTTT.